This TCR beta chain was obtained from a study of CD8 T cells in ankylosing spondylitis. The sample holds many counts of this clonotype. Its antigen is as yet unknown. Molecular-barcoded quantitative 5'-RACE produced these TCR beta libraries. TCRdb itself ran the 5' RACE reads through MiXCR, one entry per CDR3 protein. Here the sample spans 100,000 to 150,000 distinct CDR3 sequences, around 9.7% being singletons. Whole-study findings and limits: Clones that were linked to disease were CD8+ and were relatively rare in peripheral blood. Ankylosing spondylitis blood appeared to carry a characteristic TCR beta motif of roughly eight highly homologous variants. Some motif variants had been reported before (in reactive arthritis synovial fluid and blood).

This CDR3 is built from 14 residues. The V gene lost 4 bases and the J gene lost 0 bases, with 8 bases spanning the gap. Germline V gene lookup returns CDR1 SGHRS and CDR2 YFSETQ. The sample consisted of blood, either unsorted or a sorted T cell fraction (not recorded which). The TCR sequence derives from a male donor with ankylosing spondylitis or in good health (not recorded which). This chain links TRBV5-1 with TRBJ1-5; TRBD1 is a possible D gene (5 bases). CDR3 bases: TGCGCCAGCAGCCAAGGGGATAGCAATCAGCCCCAGCATTTT. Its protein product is CASSQGDSNQPQHF.